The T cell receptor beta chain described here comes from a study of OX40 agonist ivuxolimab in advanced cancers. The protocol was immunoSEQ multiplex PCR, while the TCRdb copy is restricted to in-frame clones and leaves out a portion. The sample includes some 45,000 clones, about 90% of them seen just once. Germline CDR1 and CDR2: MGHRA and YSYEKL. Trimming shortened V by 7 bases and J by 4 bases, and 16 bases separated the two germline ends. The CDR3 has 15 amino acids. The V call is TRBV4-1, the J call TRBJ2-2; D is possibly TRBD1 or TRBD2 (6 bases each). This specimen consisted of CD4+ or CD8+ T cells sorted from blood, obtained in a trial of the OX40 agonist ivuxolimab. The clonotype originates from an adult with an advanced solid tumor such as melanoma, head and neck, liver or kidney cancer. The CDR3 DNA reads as TGCGCCAGCAACGGGGGCGGGATCCTCACCGGGGAGCTGTTTTTT. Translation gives CASNGGGILTGELFF.